The subject of this entry is one T cell receptor (beta chain). Under the authors' procedure: From reference gene primer amplification, estimates of nucleated cell counts were derived. The data were produced by immunoSEQ multiplex PCR, yet TCRdb's version contains in-frame clones alone and is incomplete. The V and J calls and clone size are taken from that table; D and trimming were inferred from the DNA. The sample yields around 160,000 clones, 88% seen once. This specimen belongs to a study of blood T cell repertoires in COVID-19. Study at large: The United States, Italy and Spain were the sources of the acute and convalescent COVID-19 samples. PBMCs, B-cell-depleted T cells, or T cells provided the cDNA or gDNA that made up the material.

With 6 bases clipped from V and 1 base from J, the junction kept 11 bases outside the gene matches. Germline CDR1 MDHEN, CDR2 SYDVKM. This CDR3 has 16 residues. The specimen sequenced was peripheral blood. The clonotype comes from a human donor in a cohort sampled during active COVID-19. The chain has TRBV28 and TRBJ1-1; 7 positions agree with TRBD1. The CDR3, as DNA: TGTGCCAGCAGACAAGACAGGGCCCAAGCGAACACTGAAGCTTTCTTT. This encodes CASRQDRAQANTEAFF.